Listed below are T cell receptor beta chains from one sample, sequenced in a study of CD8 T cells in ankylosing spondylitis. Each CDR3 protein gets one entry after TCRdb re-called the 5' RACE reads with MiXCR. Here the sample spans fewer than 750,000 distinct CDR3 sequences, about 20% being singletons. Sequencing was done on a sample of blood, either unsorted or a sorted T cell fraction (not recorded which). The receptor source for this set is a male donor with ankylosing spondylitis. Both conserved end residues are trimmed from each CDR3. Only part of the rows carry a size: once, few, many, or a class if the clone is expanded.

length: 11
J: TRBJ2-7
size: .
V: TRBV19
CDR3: ASSIDGRDEQY

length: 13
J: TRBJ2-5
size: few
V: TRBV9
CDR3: ASTRRRGYQETQY

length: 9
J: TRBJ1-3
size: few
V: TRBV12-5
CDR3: ASGLEYSIY

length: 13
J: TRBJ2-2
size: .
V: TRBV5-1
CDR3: ASSFSSTTTGELF

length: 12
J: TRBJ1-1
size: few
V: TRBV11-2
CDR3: ASRSGSLNTEAF

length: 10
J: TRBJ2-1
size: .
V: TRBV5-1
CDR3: ASSQRAGEQF

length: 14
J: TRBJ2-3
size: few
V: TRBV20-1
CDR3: SARDQWGGLTDTQY

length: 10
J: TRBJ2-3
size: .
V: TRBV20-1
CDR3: SARRDTDTQY

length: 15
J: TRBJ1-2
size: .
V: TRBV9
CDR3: ASSAPQTGEGNYGYT

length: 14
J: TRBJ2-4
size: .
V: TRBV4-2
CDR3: ASSQDQVQERNIQY

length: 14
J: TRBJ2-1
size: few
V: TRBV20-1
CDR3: SAREGAGNSYNEQF

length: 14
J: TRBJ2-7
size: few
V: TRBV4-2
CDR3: ASSQEGAGDTYEQY

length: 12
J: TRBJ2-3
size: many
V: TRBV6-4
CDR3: ASSGTGDKDTQY

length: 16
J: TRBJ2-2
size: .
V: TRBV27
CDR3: ASSSTYRTGVVTGELF

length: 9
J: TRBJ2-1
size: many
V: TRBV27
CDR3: ASSLGTEQF

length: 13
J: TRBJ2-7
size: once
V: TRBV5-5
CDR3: ASSLSWDRGDEQY

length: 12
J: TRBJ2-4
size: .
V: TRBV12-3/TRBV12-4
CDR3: ASTVASGKNIQY

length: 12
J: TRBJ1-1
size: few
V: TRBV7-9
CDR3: ASSPGTGYTEAF

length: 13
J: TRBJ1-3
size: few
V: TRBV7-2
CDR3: ASSLGGTGGSTIY

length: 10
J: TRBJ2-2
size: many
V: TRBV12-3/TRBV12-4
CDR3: ASSPLTGELF

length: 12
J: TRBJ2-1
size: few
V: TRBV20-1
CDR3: SAREARRMNEQF

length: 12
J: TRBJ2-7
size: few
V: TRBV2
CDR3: ASRPTSGRYEQY

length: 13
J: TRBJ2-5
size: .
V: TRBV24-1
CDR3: ATSDPFGGGETQY

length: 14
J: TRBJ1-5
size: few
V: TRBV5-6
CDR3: ASSHPTGAGNQPQH

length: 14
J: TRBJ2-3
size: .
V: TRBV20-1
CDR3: SAFWITGGHTDTQY

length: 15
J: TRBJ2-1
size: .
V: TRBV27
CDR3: ASTPRLASSSYNEQF

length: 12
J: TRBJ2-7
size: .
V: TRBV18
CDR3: ASSTGTGFGEQY

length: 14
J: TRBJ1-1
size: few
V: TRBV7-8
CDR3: ASSLAPQALNTEAF

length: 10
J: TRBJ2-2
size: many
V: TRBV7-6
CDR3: ASSVGAGELF

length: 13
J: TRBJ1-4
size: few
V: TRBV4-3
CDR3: ASSQDRQESEKLF

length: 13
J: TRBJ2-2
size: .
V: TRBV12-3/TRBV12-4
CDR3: ASSPGGGWTGELF

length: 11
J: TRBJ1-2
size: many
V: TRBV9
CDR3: ASSAGTYYGYT

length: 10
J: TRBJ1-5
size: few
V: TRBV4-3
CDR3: ASSQGGGAQH

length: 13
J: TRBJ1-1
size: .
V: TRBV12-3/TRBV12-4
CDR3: ASSLVGQTYTEAF

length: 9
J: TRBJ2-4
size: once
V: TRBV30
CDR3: AWREGTIQY

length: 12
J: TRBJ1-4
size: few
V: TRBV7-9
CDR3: ASSVGQGGEKLF

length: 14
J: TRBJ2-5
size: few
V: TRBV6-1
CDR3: ASSAGLAGGGETQY

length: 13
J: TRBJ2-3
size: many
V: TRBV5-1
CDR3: ASSPTGKPTDTQY

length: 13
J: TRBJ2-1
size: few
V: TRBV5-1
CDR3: ASRHASGSYNEQF

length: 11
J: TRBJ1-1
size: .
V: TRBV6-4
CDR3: ASSERGWTEAF

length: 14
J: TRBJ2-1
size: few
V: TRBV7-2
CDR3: ASSPQVGQGAYEQF

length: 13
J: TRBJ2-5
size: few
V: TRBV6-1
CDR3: ASTTGLAGAPGQY

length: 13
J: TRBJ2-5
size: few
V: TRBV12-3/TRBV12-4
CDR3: ASSSPGTAQETQY

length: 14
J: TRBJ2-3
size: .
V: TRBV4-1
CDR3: ASSPLTSDFTDTQY

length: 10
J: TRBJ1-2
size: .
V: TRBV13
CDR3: ASRPTGRGYT

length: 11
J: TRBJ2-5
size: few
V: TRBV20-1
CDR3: SAVGGLGETQY

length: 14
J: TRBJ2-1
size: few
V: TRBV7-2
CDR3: ASTRDPTSSYNEQF

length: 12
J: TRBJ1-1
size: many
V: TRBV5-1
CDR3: ASSLGQGATEAF

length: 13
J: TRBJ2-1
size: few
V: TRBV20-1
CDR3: SARDFTSGTLEQF

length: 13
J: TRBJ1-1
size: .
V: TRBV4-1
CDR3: ASSQSPGQGAEAF

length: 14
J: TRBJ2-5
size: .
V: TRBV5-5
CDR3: ASSPRPADLQETQY

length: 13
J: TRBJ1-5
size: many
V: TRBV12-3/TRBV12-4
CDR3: ASSPGGGQNQPQH

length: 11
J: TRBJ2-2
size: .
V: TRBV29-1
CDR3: SARTWNTGELF

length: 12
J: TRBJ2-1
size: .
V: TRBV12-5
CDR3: ASGLDPETNEQF